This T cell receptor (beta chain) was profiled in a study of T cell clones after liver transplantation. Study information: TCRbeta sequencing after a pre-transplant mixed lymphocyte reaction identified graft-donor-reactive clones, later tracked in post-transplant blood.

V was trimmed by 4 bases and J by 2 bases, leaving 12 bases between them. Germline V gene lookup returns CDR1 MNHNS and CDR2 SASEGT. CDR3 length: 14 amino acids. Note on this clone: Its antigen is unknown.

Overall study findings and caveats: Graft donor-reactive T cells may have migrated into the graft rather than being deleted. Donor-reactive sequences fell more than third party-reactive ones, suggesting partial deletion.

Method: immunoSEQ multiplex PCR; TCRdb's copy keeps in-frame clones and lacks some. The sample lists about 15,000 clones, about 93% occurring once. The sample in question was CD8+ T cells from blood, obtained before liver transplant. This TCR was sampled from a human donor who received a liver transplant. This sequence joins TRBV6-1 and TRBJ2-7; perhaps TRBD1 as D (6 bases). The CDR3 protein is CASSADRLTYEQYF. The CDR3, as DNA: TGTGCCAGCAGTGCAGACAGGCTAACCTACGAGCAGTACTTC.